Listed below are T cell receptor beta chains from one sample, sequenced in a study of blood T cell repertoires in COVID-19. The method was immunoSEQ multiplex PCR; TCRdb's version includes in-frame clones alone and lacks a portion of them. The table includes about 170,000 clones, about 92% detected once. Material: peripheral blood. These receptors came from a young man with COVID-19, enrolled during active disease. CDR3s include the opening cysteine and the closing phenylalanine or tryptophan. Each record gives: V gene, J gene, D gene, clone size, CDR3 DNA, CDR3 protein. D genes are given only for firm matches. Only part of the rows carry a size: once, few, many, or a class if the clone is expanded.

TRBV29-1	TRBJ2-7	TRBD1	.	TGCAGCGTGGGACCGGGACAGGGGAAAAACGAGCAGTACTTC	CSVGPGQGKNEQYF
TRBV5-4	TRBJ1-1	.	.	TGTGCCAGCAGCGGGGGACTCCAAGGGACTGAAGCTTTCTTT	CASSGGLQGTEAFF
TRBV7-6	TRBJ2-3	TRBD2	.	TGTGCCAGCAGCTTCACTAGCGGGGAGACAGATACGCAGTATTTT	CASSFTSGETDTQYF
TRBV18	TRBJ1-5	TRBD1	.	TGTGCCAGCTCACCGTCGGGACAGCGGGTTGATAGCAATCAGCCCCAGCATTTT	CASSPSGQRVDSNQPQHF
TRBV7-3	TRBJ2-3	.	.	TGTGCCAGCAGCTTAAACCCTAGCCCAGATACGCAGTATTTT	CASSLNPSPDTQYF
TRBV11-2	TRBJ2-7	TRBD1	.	TGTGCCAGCAGCGGCGGGACAGGGGTAGCCTACGAGCAGTACTTC	CASSGGTGVAYEQYF
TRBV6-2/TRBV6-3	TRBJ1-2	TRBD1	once	TGTGCCAGCAGTCCGGACAGGTATTATGGCTACACCTTC	CASSPDRYYGYTF
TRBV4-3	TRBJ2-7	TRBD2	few	TGCGCCAGCAGCCAAGAGGAAGTAGCGGGAGGAATCTACGAGCAGTACTTC	CASSQEEVAGGIYEQYF
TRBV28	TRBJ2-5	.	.	TGTGCCAGCAGCAACTCCCAAGAGACCCAGTACTTC	CASSNSQETQYF
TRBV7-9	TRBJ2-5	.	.	TGTGCCAGCAGCTTAGGCGGGCCTAAAGAGACCCAGTACTTC	CASSLGGPKETQYF
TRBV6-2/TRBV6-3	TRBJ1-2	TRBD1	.	TGTGCCAGCAGTTACGAGTTAGGACAGGGAGTCTCTGGCTACACCTTC	CASSYELGQGVSGYTF
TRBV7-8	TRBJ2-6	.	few	TGTGCCAGCAGCTCCTTATCCGGGGCCAACGTCCTGACTTTC	CASSSLSGANVLTF
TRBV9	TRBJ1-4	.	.	TGTGCCAGCAGCGCGCAACCGGGTTCTCAAAAACTGTTTTTT	CASSAQPGSQKLFF
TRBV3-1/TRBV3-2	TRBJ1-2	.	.	TGTGCCAGCTCTTCACTCTATGGCTACACCTTC	CASSSLYGYTF
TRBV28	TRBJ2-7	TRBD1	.	TGTGCCAGCAGTTTGGGGACAGGGGGTCCCTACGAGCAGTACTTC	CASSLGTGGPYEQYF
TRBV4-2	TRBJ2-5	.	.	TGTGCCAGCAGCCAAGATATGACTCTTCAAGAGACCCAGTACTTC	CASSQDMTLQETQYF
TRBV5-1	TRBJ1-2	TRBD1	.	TGCGCCAGCAGCGGGATTGGGACAGAATATGGCTACACCTTC	CASSGIGTEYGYTF
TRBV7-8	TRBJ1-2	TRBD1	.	TGTGCCAGCAGCTTAAGGGACAGGGCTAACTATGGCTACACCTTC	CASSLRDRANYGYTF
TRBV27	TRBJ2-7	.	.	TGTGCCAGCTCGGTAGCGGCGCCCTACGAGCAGTACTTC	CASSVAAPYEQYF
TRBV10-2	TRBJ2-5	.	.	TGCGCCAGCAGTGGAATTAGGGGGGGGTCCGCTGAGACCCAGTACTTC	CASSGIRGGSAETQYF
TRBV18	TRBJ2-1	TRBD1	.	TGTGCCAGCTCACCTCGGACAGGGGGGACCCACAATGAGCAGTTCTTC	CASSPRTGGTHNEQFF
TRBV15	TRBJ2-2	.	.	TGTGCCACCAGCAGAGATTCGGTTCCCGGGGAGCTGTTTTTT	CATSRDSVPGELFF
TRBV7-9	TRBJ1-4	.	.	TGTGCCAGCAGCTTCCCTGGCAGGGGCAACGAAAAACTGTTTTTT	CASSFPGRGNEKLFF
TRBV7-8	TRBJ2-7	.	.	TGTGCCAGCAGAAAATTCCCGGGGGAAAGCTCCTACGAGCAGTACTTC	CASRKFPGESSYEQYF